Sequencing of this T cell receptor beta chain was carried out in a study of regulatory T cells in long-lasting Graves disease. Study-wide results and limits: Persistent disease was characterized by preferential usage of TRBV28, TRBJ1-2 and TRBJ2-5. More public clonotypes were shared by persistent patients (about 2,700) than by new patients (approximately 1,000).

iRepertoire HTBI primers and Arm-PCR of CDR3 regions built TCR beta libraries. MiXCR, applied by TCRdb to the multiplex PCR reads, yields one record per CDR3 protein. The data show roughly 700,000 distinct CDR3 sequences, with 25% to 30% seen just once and around 42% held by the top ten. The ends were cut back, 0 bases at V and 10 bases at J, with 19 bases in the middle. This CDR3 has 17 residues. Germline-derived CDR1 and CDR2 are SGHAT and FQNNGV. Documented time point: persistent/refractory GD, antithyroid drugs over 5 years with positive TRAb. PBMC-derived RNA was used for the TCR library. A remark on this clonotype: The antigen remains unidentified.

The chain recombines TRBV11-2 with TRBJ1-6, with D maybe TRBD1 (5 bases). The sample in question was peripheral blood mononuclear cells (PBMCs), obtained when the disease was refractory, from a patient treated with antithyroid drugs. This TCR derives from a female donor with Graves disease. The CDR3 is CASSLDPRAGTDSPLHF. The CDR3 DNA is TGTGCCAGCAGCTTAGATCCGCGAGCAGGGACGGACTCACCCCTCCACTTT. The full variable domain, rest sourced from reference TRBV11-2 and TRBJ1-6, is EAGVAQSPRYKIIEKRQSVAFWCNPISGHATLYWYQQILGQGPKLLIQFQNNGVVDDSQLPKDRFSAERLKGVDSTLKIQPAKLEDSAVYLCASSLDPRAGTDSPLHFGNGTRLTVT.